This record looks at one T cell receptor (beta chain) sequence and its context. The CDR3 is made up of 15 amino acids. The ends were cut back, 6 bases at V and 0 bases at J, with 13 bases in the middle. CDR1 and CDR2 (germline): SGHTA, FQGNSA. This sample was included in a study of blood T cell repertoires in COVID-19. Across the study: The analysed material was cDNA or gDNA that came from T cells, B-cell-depleted T cells, or PBMCs.

Using immunoSEQ multiplex PCR, the repertoire was profiled, and TCRdb retains in-frame clones only, with some absent. The sample holds 150,000 to 200,000 clones, more than 70% seen once. The sequence came from a man in his late teens or twenties with active or convalescent COVID-19. This chain connects TRBV7-2 to TRBJ2-3; D gene unclear. Sequenced material: peripheral blood. CDR3 DNA: TGTGCCAGCAGTCCTCGGGTTACTAGCACAGATACGCAGTATTTT. Amino acid sequence: CASSPRVTSTDTQYF. The full variable domain, completed using reference TRBV7-2 and TRBJ2-3, is GAGVSQSPSNKVTEKGKDVELRCDPISGHTALYWYRQSLGQGLEFLIYFQGNSAPDKSGLPSDRFSAERTGGSVSTLTIQRTQQEDSAVYLCASSPRVTSTDTQYFGPGTRLTVL.